The rows below give T cell receptor beta chains drawn from one sample of a study of tumour-infiltrating T cells in Burkitt lymphoma. Measured with immunoSEQ multiplex PCR; TCRdb has only the in-frame clones, and not every one. This sample has some 4,300 clones; less than 15% occur once, and the top ten carry roughly 24%. Sequencing input: tumor tissue. These receptors all come from a human donor with Burkitt lymphoma. Both conserved end residues are part of each CDR3. The order of the fields is V gene, J gene, clone size, D gene, CDR3 protein, CDR3 DNA. The D gene is left open where the match is weak. The size field is filled for only some rows; it gives once, few, many or a size class.

TRBV27	TRBJ1-1	few	NA	CASSLNMNTEAFF	TGTGCCAGCAGTTTAAATATGAACACTGAAGCTTTCTTT
TRBV28	TRBJ2-1	few	TRBD2	CASSSPITASGRVSSRQFF	TGTGCCAGCAGTTCCCCCATCACAGCGAGCGGGAGGGTTTCATCGAGGCAGTTCTTC
TRBV6-5	TRBJ2-1	few	NA	CASSYMAGPYNEQFF	TGTGCCAGCAGTTACATGGCAGGGCCCTACAATGAGCAGTTCTTC
TRBV4-3	TRBJ2-3	few	NA	CASSQEQGSDTQYF	TGCGCCAGCAGCCAAGAGCAGGGATCTGATACGCAGTATTTT
TRBV7-2	TRBJ2-1	few	NA	CASSLELGNNEQFF	TGTGCCAGCAGCTTAGAACTAGGGAACAATGAGCAGTTCTTC
TRBV5-8	TRBJ2-2	NA	NA	CASMAGELFF	TGTGCCAGCATGGCCGGGGAGCTGTTTTTT
TRBV15	TRBJ2-3	NA	TRBD2	CATSSRPGLATYF	TGTGCCACCAGCTCGCGACCGGGACTAGCTACGTATTTT
TRBV27	TRBJ1-5	few	NA	CASARGNSNQPQHF	TGTGCCAGCGCTCGGGGTAACAGCAATCAGCCCCAGCATTTT
TRBV27	TRBJ2-7	NA	NA	CASSSSYEQYF	TGTGCCAGCAGTTCCTCCTACGAGCAGTACTTC
TRBV19	TRBJ1-6	NA	TRBD1	CASSEGARGSPLHF	TGTGCCAGTAGCGAGGGGGCGCGGGGTTCACCCCTCCACTTT
TRBV4-3	TRBJ1-4	NA	NA	CASSQTGTSEKLFF	TGCGCCAGCAGCCAAACCGGGACAAGCGAAAAACTGTTTTTT
TRBV30	TRBJ1-3	NA	TRBD1	CASEDRGRSGNTIYF	TGTGCCTCGGAGGACAGGGGAAGGTCTGGAAACACCATATATTTT
TRBV7-9	TRBJ1-5	NA	NA	CASSSKSPGPQHF	TGTGCCAGCAGTTCAAAATCTCCGGGACCCCAGCATTTT
TRBV4-2	TRBJ1-3	few	NA	CASSQVRPGTSSGNTIYF	TGTGCCAGCAGCCAGGTGCGTCCCGGGACTTCCTCTGGAAACACCATATATTTT
TRBV7-8	TRBJ1-1	NA	NA	CASATGVIRGTEAFF	TGTGCCAGCGCGACCGGGGTGATAAGGGGGACTGAAGCTTTCTTT
TRBV30	TRBJ1-1	NA	NA	CAWRRGNTEAFF	TGTGCCTGGAGGCGGGGGAACACTGAAGCTTTCTTT
TRBV5-5	TRBJ1-4	NA	NA	CASTSPVSREKLFF	TGTGCCAGCACCTCCCCCGTGAGCCGAGAAAAACTGTTTTTT
TRBV7-2	TRBJ2-5	few	NA	CASSFQLGGQETQYF	TGTGCCAGCAGCTTTCAACTGGGGGGACAAGAGACCCAGTACTTC
TRBV11-3	TRBJ2-7	few	NA	CASSLTAASYEQYF	TGTGCCAGCAGCTTGACAGCGGCCTCCTACGAGCAGTACTTC
TRBV27	TRBJ1-3	NA	NA	CASSPAPTWGTIYF	TGTGCCAGCAGTCCCGCTCCTACTTGGGGCACCATATATTTT
TRBV27	TRBJ1-6	NA	NA	CASSLSGSDRTYNSPLHF	TGTGCCAGCAGTTTATCCGGATCCGACAGGACCTATAATTCACCCCTCCACTTT
TRBV6-6	TRBJ1-6	NA	NA	CASSYRGSSNSPLHF	TGTGCCAGCAGTTACAGAGGCAGCTCAAATTCACCCCTCCACTTT
TRBV7-3	TRBJ2-1	few	NA	CASSLGWNNEQFF	TGTGCCAGCAGCCTGGGATGGAACAATGAGCAGTTCTTC
TRBV5-8	TRBJ2-5	few	TRBD2	CASSLLLAGLETQYF	TGTGCCAGCAGCTTACTACTAGCGGGGTTGGAGACCCAGTACTTC